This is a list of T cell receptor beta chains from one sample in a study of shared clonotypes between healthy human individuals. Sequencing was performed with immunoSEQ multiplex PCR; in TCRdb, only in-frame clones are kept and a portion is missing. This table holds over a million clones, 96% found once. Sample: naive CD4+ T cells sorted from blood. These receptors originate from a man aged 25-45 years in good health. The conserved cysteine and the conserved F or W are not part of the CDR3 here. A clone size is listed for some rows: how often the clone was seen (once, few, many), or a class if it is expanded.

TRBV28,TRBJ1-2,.,ASSSSPGYYGYT
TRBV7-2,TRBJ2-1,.,ASTPGRDPPF
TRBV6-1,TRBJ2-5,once,ASTEEGQGY
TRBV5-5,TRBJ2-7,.,ASSPGVSFYEQY
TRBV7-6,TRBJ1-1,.,ASSLARANTEAF
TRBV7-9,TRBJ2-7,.,ASSGTGALYEQY
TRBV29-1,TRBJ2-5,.,SFTSAETQY
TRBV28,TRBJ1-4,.,ASSPGTGEKLF
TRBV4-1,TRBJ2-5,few,ASSQGGLQETQY
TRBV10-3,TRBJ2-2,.,AISEPGLGAGELF
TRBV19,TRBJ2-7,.,ASSVTGTSDTYEQY
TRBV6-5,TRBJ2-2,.,ASSYPSGGNTGELF
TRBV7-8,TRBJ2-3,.,ASSLRTFTDTQY
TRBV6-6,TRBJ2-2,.,ASSPTLTGELF
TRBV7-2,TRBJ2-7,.,ASRPLTATYEQY